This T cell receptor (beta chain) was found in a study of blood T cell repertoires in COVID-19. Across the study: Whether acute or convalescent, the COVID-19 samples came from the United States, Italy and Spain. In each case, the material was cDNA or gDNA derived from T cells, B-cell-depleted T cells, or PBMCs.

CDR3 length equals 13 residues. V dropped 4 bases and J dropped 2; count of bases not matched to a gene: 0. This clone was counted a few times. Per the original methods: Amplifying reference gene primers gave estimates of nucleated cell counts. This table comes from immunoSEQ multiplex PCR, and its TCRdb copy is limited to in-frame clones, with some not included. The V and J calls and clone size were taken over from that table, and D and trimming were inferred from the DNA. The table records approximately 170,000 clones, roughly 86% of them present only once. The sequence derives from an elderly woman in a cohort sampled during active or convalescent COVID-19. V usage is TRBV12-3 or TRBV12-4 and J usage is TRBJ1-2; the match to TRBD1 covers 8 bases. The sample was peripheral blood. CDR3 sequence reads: CASSWDRNYGYTF. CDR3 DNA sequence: TGTGCCAGCAGTTGGGACAGGAACTATGGCTACACCTTC.